The 26 T cell receptor beta chains listed next were all sequenced from one sample in a study of OX40 agonist ivuxolimab in advanced cancers. Measured with immunoSEQ multiplex PCR; TCRdb has only the in-frame clones, and not every one. The top ten clones hold about 3% of a sample with about 51,000 clones, roughly four fifths of them seen once. The material was CD4+ or CD8+ T cells sorted from blood, obtained in a trial of the OX40 agonist ivuxolimab. The receptor source for this set is an adult with an advanced solid tumor such as melanoma, head and neck, liver or kidney cancer.

The rearrangement joins TRBV7-2 to TRBJ2-3; 7 bases are shared with TRBD2. The ends lost 1 base at V and 4 bases at J; junction bases unmatched: 2. There are 14 residues in the CDR3. Germline CDR1 and CDR2: SGHTA and FQGNSA. DNA for the CDR3: TGTGCCAGCAGCTTAGATGCGGGGGCAGATACGCAGTATTTT. Translation gives CASSLDAGADTQYF.

The chain uses TRBV2 and TRBJ2-3, with 11 bases matching TRBD2. The junction had 15 bases not matched to a gene; V was cut back by 5 bases and J by 2 bases. Germline V gives CDR1 SNHLY, CDR2 FYNNEI. This CDR3 has 19 amino acids. CDR3 amino acids: CASSNILAGAHRNTDTQYF. DNA for the CDR3: TGTGCCAGCAGTAACATACTAGCGGGGGCCCACAGGAACACAGATACGCAGTATTTT. Full variable domain (remainder filled in from reference TRBV2 and TRBJ2-3): EPEVTQTPSHQVTQMGQEVILRCVPISNHLYFYWYRQILGQKVEFLVSFYNNEISEKSEIFDDQFSVERPDGSNFTLKIRSTKLEDSAMYFCASSNILAGAHRNTDTQYFGPGTRLTVL.

The V call is TRBV2, the J call TRBJ1-5; the D gene is possibly TRBD1 (6 bases). The CDR3 totals 16 residues. The V end was cut by 4 bases, the J end by 3 bases, with 16 bases between. Germline CDR1 is SNHLY and CDR2 is FYNNEI. CDR3 sequence: CASSVIAGAPNQPQHF. In nucleotides, the CDR3 is TGTGCCAGCAGTGTGATTGCGGGGGCCCCCAATCAGCCCCAGCATTTT.

This chain uses TRBV9 with TRBJ1-5; D not certain. CDR1 is SGDLS, CDR2 YYNGEE, per germline. The CDR3 covers 14 residues. V lost 7 bases, J lost 0 bases, and 11 bases lay in between. CDR3: CASSRTDSNQPQHF. Here the CDR3 DNA reads TGTGCCAGCTCACGGACTGATAGCAATCAGCCCCAGCATTTT.

The chain recombines TRBV5-1 with TRBJ2-1; 12 bases align to TRBD1. V lost 4 bases and J lost 9; bases outside the gene matches: 8. The CDR3 covers 15 residues. Germline lookup yields CDR1 SGHRS and CDR2 YFSETQ. CDR3 protein: CASSPGQGAFSEQFF. In DNA form, the CDR3 reads TGCGCCAGCAGCCCGGGACAGGGGGCCTTTTCTGAGCAGTTCTTC.

The V gene is TRBV15, the J gene TRBJ2-7; possible D gene TRBD2, 6 bases. Trimming pared 3 bases from V and 4 bases from J, leaving 13 bases between. The CDR3 extends over 14 amino acids. Germline lookup yields CDR1 LNHNV and CDR2 YYDKDF (reference sequence). The CDR3 DNA reads TGTGCCACCAGCAGGGGGCGGGGACCATACGAGCAGTACTTC. This translates into CATSRGRGPYEQYF.

The gene calls are TRBV18 and TRBJ2-3, with TRBD1 matching 8 bases. Germline V lookup: CDR1 KGHSH, CDR2 LQKENI. Losses at the gene ends were 2 bases for V and 1 base for J; bases not matched to a gene: 5. This CDR3 comprises 16 residues. In DNA form, the CDR3 reads TGTGCCAGCTCACCAATCGGGACAGGAGGCACAGATACGCAGTATTTT. Its protein product is CASSPIGTGGTDTQYF.

This clone was observed a few times. The chain uses TRBV19 and TRBJ1-2; D is unclear. V lost 7 bases, J lost 0 bases, and 21 bases lay in between. Looked up from germline, CDR1 is LNHDA and CDR2 is SQIVND (reference sequence). The CDR3 is 17 amino acids. In nucleotides, the CDR3 is TGTGCCAGTACCCTTTCTGGCCTCCCCTCATCTAACTATGGCTACACCTTC. Translating gives CASTLSGLPSSNYGYTF.

The rearrangement links TRBV4-1 to TRBJ2-7; D may be TRBD1 (5 bases). In germline, CDR1 is MGHRA, CDR2 YSYEKL. Trimming pared 0 bases from V and 4 bases from J, leaving 13 bases between. The CDR3 covers 15 residues. The CDR3 DNA follows: TGCGCCAGCAGCCAAGAATTAGACAGACCATACGAGCAGTACTTC. It translates to CASSQELDRPYEQYF.

J is TRBJ1-2 and V is TRBV11-3; possibly TRBD1 for D (5 bases). In germline, CDR1 is SGHNT, CDR2 YENEEA. The V and J ends lost 5 bases and 4 bases respectively, with 11 bases between them. This CDR3 spans 13 amino acids. CDR3 DNA: TGTGCCAGCAGCAAGGACACCTTCTATGGCTACACCTTC. Its translation is CASSKDTFYGYTF.

This clone was seen only a few times. This chain joins TRBV19 and TRBJ1-2, with 9 nucleotides matching TRBD1. The trim removed 3 bases at V and 7 bases at J, leaving 9 bases unmatched. CDR1 and CDR2 from the germline V gene are LNHDA and SQIVND (reference sequence). This CDR3 comprises 15 residues. The CDR3 loop reads CASSIRDRAVGGYTF. In DNA form, the CDR3 reads TGTGCCAGTAGTATTCGGGACAGGGCTGTGGGTGGCTACACCTTC.

This rearrangement joins TRBV5-1 to TRBJ1-1; weak D call: TRBD1 (6 bases). This CDR3 contains 13 residues. Germline lookup yields CDR1 SGHRS and CDR2 YFSETQ. The V end was cut by 4 bases, the J end by 1 base, with 8 bases between. The CDR3 loop is CASSQGQNTEAFF. CDR3 nucleotides: TGCGCCAGCAGCCAGGGACAGAACACTGAAGCTTTCTTT.

The rearrangement uses TRBV27 and TRBJ2-7; 9 nucleotides line up with TRBD1. CDR3 length equals 14 residues. Germline V gene data show CDR1 as MNHEY and CDR2 as SMNVEV (reference sequence). After removal of 6 bases from V and 5 bases from J, the junction contained 8 bases not matched to a gene. The CDR3 bases are TGTGCCAGCAGGGCGACAGGGGGGATCCACGAGCAGTACTTC. Amino acids: CASRATGGIHEQYF.

V gene TRBV2 combines with J gene TRBJ1-2, with TRBD1 matching over 12 bases. The CDR3 spans 16 residues. V lost 5 bases and J lost 3; bases outside the gene matches: 7. Germline V gene sequence: CDR1 SNHLY, CDR2 FYNNEI. CDR3 nucleotides: TGTGCCAGCAGTCCCGCCGGGACAGGGGGCTACTATGGCTACACCTTC. It specifies CASSPAGTGGYYGYTF. Complete variable domain (other parts from reference TRBV2 and TRBJ1-2): EPEVTQTPSHQVTQMGQEVILRCVPISNHLYFYWYRQILGQKVEFLVSFYNNEISEKSEIFDDQFSVERPDGSNFTLKIRSTKLEDSAMYFCASSPAGTGGYYGYTFGSGTRLTVV.

The chain is built from TRBV7-2 and TRBJ2-2; D may be TRBD2 (7 bases). Germline loops: CDR1 SGHTA, CDR2 FQGNSA. CDR3 length: 16 residues. Deletions cut 1 base from V and 5 bases from J, with 14 bases between. The DNA for the CDR3 is TGTGCCAGCAGCTTAGTCGCGGGGGCTCGGACCGGGGAGCTGTTTTTT. Protein product: CASSLVAGARTGELFF. The full variable domain, in which reference TRBV7-2 and TRBJ2-2 provide the parts outside the CDR3, is GAGVSQSPSNKVTEKGKDVELRCDPISGHTALYWYRQSLGQGLEFLIYFQGNSAPDKSGLPSDRFSAERTGGSVSTLTIQRTQQEDSAVYLCASSLVAGARTGELFFGEGSRLTVL.

The genes are TRBV10-1 and TRBJ2-3, with D uncertain. Germline V CDR1 and CDR2: WNHNN, SYGVQD (reference sequence). This CDR3 is 13 amino acids long. Trimming left V 2 bases short and J 4 bases short, with 7 bases between. The CDR3 DNA reads TGCGCCAGCAGTGAGAACGCCCCAGATACGCAGTATTTT. It is translated as CASSENAPDTQYF.

The V call is TRBV6-1, the J call TRBJ1-2, with TRBD1 as a possible D gene (5 bases). V was trimmed by 5 bases and J by 7 bases, leaving 14 bases between them. The CDR3 is made up of 13 amino acids. Germline V gene sequence: CDR1 MNHNS, CDR2 SASEGT. The CDR3 sequence is CASSPGIRSGYTF. CDR3 DNA sequence: TGTGCCAGCAGTCCAGGGATCCGATCTGGCTACACCTTC.

The genes are TRBV19 and TRBJ2-5; D perhaps matches TRBD2 (7 bases). This CDR3 contains 14 residues. Germline V CDR1 and CDR2: LNHDA, SQIVND (reference sequence). V was clipped by 1 base and J by 4 bases, with 10 bases between them. Here the CDR3 reads CASSIGAGAETQYF. In nucleotides, the CDR3 is TGTGCCAGTAGTATAGGGGCGGGGGCAGAGACCCAGTACTTC.

V is TRBV6-1 and J is TRBJ1-6; D remains unclear. V lost 4 bases to trimming and J lost 10 bases, with 14 bases between them. The CDR3 loop spans 14 amino acids. Germline V lookup: CDR1 MNHNS, CDR2 SASEGT. The CDR3 loop reads CASSVKRASSPLHF. The CDR3 nucleotides read TGTGCCAGCAGTGTGAAGAGGGCTAGCTCACCCCTCCACTTT.

The CDR3 reads CASSLFRGSSNEQFF. The CDR3 nucleotides read TGTGCCAGCAGCCTATTCCGGGGGAGCTCCAATGAGCAGTTCTTC. The chain is built from TRBV7-6 and TRBJ2-1; a possible D gene is TRBD2 (6 bases). Germline CDR1 is SGHVS and CDR2 is FNYEAQ. V was clipped by 5 bases and J by 6 bases, with 17 bases between them. The CDR3 runs to 15 residues.

This chain connects TRBV7-9 to TRBJ2-1, with D possibly TRBD2 on 6 matching bases. The CDR3 contains 16 residues. The ends were cut back, 5 bases at V and 5 bases at J, with 19 bases in the middle. Germline loops: CDR1 SEHNR, CDR2 FQNEAQ (reference sequence). CDR3 sequence reads: CASSTRLRTIDNEQFF. DNA of the CDR3: TGTGCCAGCAGCACCAGGTTGCGGACTATAGACAATGAGCAGTTCTTC.

The chain carries TRBV27 and TRBJ2-3; D may be TRBD1 or TRBD2 (6 bases each). This CDR3 contains 15 residues. The V and J ends lost 2 bases and 1 base respectively, with 10 bases between them. Germline V gene sequence: CDR1 MNHEY, CDR2 SMNVEV (reference sequence). For the CDR3, the DNA is TGTGCCAGCAGTTTAGGAGGGGGTCGCACAGATACGCAGTATTTT. Encoded protein: CASSLGGGRTDTQYF.

The chain employs TRBV13 and TRBJ1-1; maybe TRBD1 (5 bases). In germline, CDR1 is PRHDT, CDR2 FYEKMQ (reference sequence). The CDR3 sequence is 15 residues long. Trimming stripped 7 bases from V and 0 bases from J, with 15 bases between. CDR3 DNA: TGTGCCAGCAATCCCCCCCCCAGGGTGAACACTGAAGCTTTCTTT. Translated, it gives CASNPPPRVNTEAFF.

The chain carries TRBV4-1 and TRBJ2-7; 9 bases fit TRBD2. The CDR3 has 15 amino acids. V gave up 2 bases and J gave up 2 bases; unmatched junction bases: 4. The germline V gene has CDR1 MGHRA and CDR2 YSYEKL. In DNA form, the CDR3 reads TGCGCCAGCAGCCAACAGCTAGCGGGACCCTACGAGCAGTACTTC. It encodes CASSQQLAGPYEQYF.

The rearrangement links TRBV6-5 to TRBJ2-1; D remains ambiguous. CDR3 length: 11 residues. V was pared by 7 bases and J by 10 bases, with 11 bases between. Germline V gene sequence: CDR1 MNHEY, CDR2 SVGAGI. Here the CDR3 DNA reads TGTGCCAGCACCAAGGGCTACGAGCAGTTCTTC. Its translation is CASTKGYEQFF.

The chain links TRBV28 to TRBJ1-2; 7 bases are shared with TRBD1. V shed 4 bases and J 7 bases; nucleotides not matched to a gene: 0. The germline gives CDR1 MDHEN, CDR2 SYDVKM. The CDR3 consists of 11 residues. DNA of the CDR3: TGTGCCAGCAGTTACAGGGGTGGCTACACCTTC. It encodes CASSYRGGYTF.